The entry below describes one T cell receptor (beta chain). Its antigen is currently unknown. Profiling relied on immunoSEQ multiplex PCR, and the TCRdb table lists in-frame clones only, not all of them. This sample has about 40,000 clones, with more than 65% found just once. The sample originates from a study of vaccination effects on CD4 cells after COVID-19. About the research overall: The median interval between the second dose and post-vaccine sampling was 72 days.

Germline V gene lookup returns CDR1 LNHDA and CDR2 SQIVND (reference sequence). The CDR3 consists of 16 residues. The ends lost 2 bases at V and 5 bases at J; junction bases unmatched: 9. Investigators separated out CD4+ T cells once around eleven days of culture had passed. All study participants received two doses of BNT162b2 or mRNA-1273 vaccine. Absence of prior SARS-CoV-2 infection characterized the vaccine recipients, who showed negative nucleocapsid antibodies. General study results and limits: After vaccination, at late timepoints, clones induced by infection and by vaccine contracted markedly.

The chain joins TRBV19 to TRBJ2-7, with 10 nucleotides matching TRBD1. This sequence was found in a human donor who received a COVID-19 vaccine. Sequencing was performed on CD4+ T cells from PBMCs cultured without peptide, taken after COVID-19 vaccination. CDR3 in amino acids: CASSIIGTGVVHEQYF. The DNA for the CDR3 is TGTGCCAGTAGTATAATCGGGACAGGGGTGGTCCACGAGCAGTACTTC.